The 2 T cell receptor beta chains presented below share a single source sample, sequenced in a study of cytomegalovirus exposure and HLA in healthy donors. PCR involved 60 Vbeta and 13 Jbeta primers. The data were produced by immunoSEQ multiplex PCR, yet TCRdb's version contains in-frame clones alone and is incomplete. This sample lists about 52,000 clones; its ten largest clones have approximately 11%. The sequencing input was PBMCs. All receptors derive from a woman in her fifties or sixties in good health and CMV-seropositive.

V is TRBV4-3 and J is TRBJ1-1; D is possibly TRBD1 (5 bases). Trimming removed 0 bases from V and 8 bases from J, with 13 bases in between. This CDR3 region has 14 residues. The V gene's germline CDR1 is LGHNA and CDR2 YSLEER. Here the CDR3 DNA reads TGCGCCAGCAGCCAAGAAGGAGTCGGGGGGGAAGCTTTCTTT. This gives the protein CASSQEGVGGEAFF.

This chain links TRBV7-2 with TRBJ1-5; possibly TRBD1 for D (6 bases). The CDR3 extends over 14 amino acids. Trimming removed 6 bases at V and 3 bases at J, with 12 bases between. Germline CDR1 reads SGHTA; CDR2 reads FQGNSA. The CDR3 is CASSAGGLNQPQHF. The CDR3 DNA follows: TGTGCCAGCAGTGCCGGGGGGCTCAATCAGCCCCAGCATTTT.